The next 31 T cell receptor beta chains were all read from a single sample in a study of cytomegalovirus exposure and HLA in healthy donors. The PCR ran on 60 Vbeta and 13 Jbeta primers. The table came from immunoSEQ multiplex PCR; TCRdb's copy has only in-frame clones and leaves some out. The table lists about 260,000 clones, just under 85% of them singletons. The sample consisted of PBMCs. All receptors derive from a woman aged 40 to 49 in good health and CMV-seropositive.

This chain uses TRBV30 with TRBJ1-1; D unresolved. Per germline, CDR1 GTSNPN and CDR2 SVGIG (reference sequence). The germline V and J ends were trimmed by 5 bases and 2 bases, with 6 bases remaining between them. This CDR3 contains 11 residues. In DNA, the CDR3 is TGTGCCTGGGTGACTAACACTGAAGCTTTCTTT. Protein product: CAWVTNTEAFF.

The CDR3 spells CSARYGIEAFF. The CDR3 DNA sequence: TGCAGTGCTAGGTACGGTATTGAAGCTTTCTTT. The chain is built from TRBV20-1 and TRBJ1-1; no definite D call. This CDR3 is 11 amino acids long. CDR1 and CDR2 from the germline V gene are DFQATT and SNEGSKA (reference sequence). Deletions cut 3 bases from V and 7 bases from J, with 9 bases between.

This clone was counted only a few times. The CDR3 nucleotides are TGTGCCAGCAGCTTAAGAGGAGTGGTGGGCGGGACTCCGACAGATACGCAGTATTTT. Residues: CASSLRGVVGGTPTDTQYF. The rearrangement uses TRBV11-2 and TRBJ2-3; maybe TRBD2 (6 bases). This CDR3 spans 19 amino acids. Trimming stripped 2 bases from V and 3 bases from J, with 24 bases between. Germline CDR1 is SGHAT and CDR2 is FQNNGV.

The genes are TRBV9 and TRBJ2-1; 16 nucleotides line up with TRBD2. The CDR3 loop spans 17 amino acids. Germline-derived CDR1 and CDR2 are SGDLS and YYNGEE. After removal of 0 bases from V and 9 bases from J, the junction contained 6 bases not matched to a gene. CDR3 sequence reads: CASSVALGTSGRGEQFF. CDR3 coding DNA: TGTGCCAGCAGCGTAGCATTGGGGACTAGCGGGAGGGGTGAGCAGTTCTTC.

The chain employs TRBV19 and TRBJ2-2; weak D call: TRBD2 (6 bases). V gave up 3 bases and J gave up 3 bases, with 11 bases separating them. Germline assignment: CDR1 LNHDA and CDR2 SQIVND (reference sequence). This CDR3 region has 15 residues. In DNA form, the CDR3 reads TGTGCCAGTAGTATCACGGGGGTTGACACCGGGGAGCTGTTTTTT. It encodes CASSITGVDTGELFF.

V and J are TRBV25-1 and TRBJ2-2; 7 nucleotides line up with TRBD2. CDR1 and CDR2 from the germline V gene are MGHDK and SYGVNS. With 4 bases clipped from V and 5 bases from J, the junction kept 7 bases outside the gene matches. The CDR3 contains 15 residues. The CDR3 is CASSGPAGTTGELFF. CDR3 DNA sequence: TGTGCCAGCAGTGGACCAGCGGGAACTACCGGGGAGCTGTTTTTT.

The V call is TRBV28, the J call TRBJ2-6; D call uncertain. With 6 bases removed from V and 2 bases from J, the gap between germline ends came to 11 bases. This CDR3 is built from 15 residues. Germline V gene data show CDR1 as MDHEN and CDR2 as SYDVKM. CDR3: CASRTHQTGANVLTF. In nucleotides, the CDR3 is TGTGCCAGCAGAACGCACCAGACTGGGGCCAACGTCCTGACTTTC.

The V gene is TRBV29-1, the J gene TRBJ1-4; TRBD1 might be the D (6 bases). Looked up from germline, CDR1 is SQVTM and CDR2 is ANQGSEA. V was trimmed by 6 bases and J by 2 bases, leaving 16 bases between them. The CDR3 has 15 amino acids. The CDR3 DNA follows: TGCAGCGTCGGGGGAGGGGGTGGGACTAATGAAAAACTGTTTTTT. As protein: CSVGGGGGTNEKLFF.

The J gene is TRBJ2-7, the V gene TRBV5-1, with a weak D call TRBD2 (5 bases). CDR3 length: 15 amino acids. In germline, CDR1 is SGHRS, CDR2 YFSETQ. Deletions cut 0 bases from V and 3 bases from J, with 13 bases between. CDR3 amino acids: CASSLATQRHYEQYF. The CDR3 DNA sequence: TGCGCCAGCAGCTTGGCTACCCAGCGGCACTACGAGCAGTACTTC.

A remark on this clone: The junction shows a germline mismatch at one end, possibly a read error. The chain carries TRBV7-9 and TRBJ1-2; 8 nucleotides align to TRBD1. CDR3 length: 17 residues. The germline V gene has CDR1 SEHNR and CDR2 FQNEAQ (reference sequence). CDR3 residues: CSSSLGPPRQGLYGYTF. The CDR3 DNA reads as TGTTCCAGCAGCTTAGGGCCCCCTAGACAGGGGCTATATGGCTACACCTTC.

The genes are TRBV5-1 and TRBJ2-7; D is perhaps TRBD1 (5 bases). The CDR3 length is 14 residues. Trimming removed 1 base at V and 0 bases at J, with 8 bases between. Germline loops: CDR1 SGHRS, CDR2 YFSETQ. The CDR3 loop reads CASSLTGTSYEQYF. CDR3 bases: TGCGCCAGCAGCTTGACAGGTACCTCCTACGAGCAGTACTTC.

CDR3 nucleotides: TGTGCCAGCAGTAGCGGGAGTTTGACAGATACGCAGTATTTT. Its translation: CASSSGSLTDTQYF. The chain combines TRBV6-1 with TRBJ2-3, with 8 bases that match TRBD2. Germline CDR1 and CDR2: MNHNS and SASEGT. This CDR3 has 14 amino acids. Germline trimming cut 5 bases from V and 3 bases from J; bases unmatched to any gene: 4.

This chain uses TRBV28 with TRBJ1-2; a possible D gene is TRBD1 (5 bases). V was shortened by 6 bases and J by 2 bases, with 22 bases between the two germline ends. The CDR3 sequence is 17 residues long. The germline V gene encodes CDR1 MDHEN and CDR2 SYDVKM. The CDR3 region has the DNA TGTGCCAGCAGCTCAATCGCGGCGGGGGGAACGAACTATGGCTACACCTTC. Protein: CASSSIAAGGTNYGYTF.

In DNA form, the CDR3 reads TGTGCCAGCAGCTACCCCGGGGCAGGGGGATCCTACGAGCAGTACTTC. It encodes CASSYPGAGGSYEQYF. J is TRBJ2-7 and V is TRBV28, with 7 bases aligning to TRBD1. V was clipped by 6 bases and J by 1 base; unmatched bases: 12. This CDR3 is 16 amino acids long. The germline gives CDR1 MDHEN, CDR2 SYDVKM.

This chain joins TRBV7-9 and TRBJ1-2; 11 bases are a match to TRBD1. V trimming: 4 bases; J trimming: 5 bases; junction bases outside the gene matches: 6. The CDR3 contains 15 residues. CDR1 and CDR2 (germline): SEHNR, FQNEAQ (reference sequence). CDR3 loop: CASSSGTGGAYGYTF. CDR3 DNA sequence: TGTGCCAGCAGCTCCGGGACAGGGGGAGCGTATGGCTACACCTTC.

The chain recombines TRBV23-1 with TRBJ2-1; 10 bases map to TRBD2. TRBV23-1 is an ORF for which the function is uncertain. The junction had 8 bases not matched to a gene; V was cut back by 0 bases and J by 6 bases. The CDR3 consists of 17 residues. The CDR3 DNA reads TGCGCCAGCAGTCAATCAGCAAATAGCGGGAGGATCAATGAGCAGTTCTTC. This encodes CASSQSANSGRINEQFF.

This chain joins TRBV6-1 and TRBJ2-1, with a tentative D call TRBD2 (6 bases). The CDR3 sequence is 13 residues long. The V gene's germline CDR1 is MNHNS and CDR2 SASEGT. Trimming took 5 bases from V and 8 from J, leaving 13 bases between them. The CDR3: CASSHPASDEQFF. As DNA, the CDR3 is TGTGCCAGCAGTCACCCGGCTAGCGATGAGCAGTTCTTC.

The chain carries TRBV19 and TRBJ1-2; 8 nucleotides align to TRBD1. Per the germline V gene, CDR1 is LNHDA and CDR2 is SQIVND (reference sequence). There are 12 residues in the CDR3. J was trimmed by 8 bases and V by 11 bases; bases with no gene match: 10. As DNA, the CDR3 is TGTGCCGTCGAAGGGACAGGAGGGGGCTACACCTTC. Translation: CAVEGTGGGYTF.

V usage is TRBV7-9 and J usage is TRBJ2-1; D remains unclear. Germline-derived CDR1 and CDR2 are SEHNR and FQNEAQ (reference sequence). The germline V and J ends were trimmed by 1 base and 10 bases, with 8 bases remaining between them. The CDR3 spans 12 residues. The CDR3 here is CASSLGATEQFF. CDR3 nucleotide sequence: TGTGCCAGCAGCTTAGGCGCGACAGAGCAGTTCTTC.

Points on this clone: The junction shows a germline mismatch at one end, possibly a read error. CDR3 loop: CSSSFGQAATNEKLFF. CDR3 DNA sequence: TGTTCCAGCAGCTTTGGACAGGCTGCAACTAATGAAAAACTGTTTTTT. The chain is built from TRBV7-9 and TRBJ1-4; TRBD1 aligns across 7 bases. Germline loops: CDR1 SEHNR, CDR2 FQNEAQ (reference sequence). The CDR3 has 16 residues. Filled out from reference TRBV7-9 and TRBJ1-4, the complete variable domain reads DTGVSQNPRHKITKRGQNVTFRCDPISEHNRLYWYRQTLGQGPEFLTYFQNEAQLEKSRLLSDRFSAERPKGSFSTLEIQRTEQGDSAMYLCSSSFGQAATNEKLFFGSGTQLSVL.

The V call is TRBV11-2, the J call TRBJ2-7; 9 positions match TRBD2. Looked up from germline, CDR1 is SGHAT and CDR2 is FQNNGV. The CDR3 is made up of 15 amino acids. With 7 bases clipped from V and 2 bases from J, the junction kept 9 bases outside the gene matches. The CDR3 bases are TGTGCCAGCACTCCTAGCGGGACTACCGCCTACGAGCAGTACTTC. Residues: CASTPSGTTAYEQYF.

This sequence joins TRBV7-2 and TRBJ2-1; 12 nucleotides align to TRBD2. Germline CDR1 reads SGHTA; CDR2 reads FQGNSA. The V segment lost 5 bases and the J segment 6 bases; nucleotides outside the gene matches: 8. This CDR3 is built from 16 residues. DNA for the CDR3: TGTGCCAGCAGCCAATATTCGGGACTAGCGGGCAATGAGCAGTTCTTC. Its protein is CASSQYSGLAGNEQFF.

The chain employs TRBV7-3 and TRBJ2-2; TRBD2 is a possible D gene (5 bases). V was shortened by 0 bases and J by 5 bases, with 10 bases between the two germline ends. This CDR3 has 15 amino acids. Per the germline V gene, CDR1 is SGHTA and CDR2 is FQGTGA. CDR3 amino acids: CASSLTTSLTGELFF. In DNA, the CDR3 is TGTGCCAGCAGCTTAACCACTAGTCTTACCGGGGAGCTGTTTTTT.

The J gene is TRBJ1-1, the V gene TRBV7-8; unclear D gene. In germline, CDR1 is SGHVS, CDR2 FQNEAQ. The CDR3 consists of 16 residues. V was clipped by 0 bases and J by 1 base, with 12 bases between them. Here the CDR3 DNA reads TGTGCCAGCAGCTTAGCCCGGCGGGGAGCGAACACTGAAGCTTTCTTT. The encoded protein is CASSLARRGANTEAFF.

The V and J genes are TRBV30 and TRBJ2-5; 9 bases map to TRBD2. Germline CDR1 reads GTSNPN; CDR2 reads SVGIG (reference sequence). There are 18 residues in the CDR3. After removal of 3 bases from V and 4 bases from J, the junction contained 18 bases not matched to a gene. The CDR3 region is CAWSGLIAGALGGETQYF. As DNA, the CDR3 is TGTGCCTGGAGCGGCCTCATAGCGGGAGCCTTGGGTGGAGAGACCCAGTACTTC.

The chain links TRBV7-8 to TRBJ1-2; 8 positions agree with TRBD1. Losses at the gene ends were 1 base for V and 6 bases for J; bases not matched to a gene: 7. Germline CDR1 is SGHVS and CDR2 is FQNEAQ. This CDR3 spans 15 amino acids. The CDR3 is CASSLVGQAQHGYTF. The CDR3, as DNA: TGTGCCAGCAGCTTAGTGGGACAGGCCCAGCATGGCTACACCTTC.

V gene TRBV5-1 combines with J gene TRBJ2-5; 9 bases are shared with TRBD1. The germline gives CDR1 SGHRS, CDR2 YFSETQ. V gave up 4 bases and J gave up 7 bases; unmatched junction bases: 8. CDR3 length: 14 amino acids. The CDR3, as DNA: TGCGCCAGCAGCACAGGACAGGGGACTGGGACCCAGTACTTC. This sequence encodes CASSTGQGTGTQYF.

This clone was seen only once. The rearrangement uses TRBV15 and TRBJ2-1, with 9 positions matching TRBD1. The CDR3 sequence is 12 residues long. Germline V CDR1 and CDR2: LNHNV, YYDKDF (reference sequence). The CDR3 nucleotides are TGTGTAGTTGGGACAGGGTACAATGAGCAGTTCTTC. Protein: CVVGTGYNEQFF.

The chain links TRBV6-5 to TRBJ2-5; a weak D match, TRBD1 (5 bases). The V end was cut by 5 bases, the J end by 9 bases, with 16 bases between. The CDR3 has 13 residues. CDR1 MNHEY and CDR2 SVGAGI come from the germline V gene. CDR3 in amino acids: CASSLLGAESQYF. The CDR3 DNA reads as TGTGCCAGCAGTCTCCTTGGGGCAGAATCCCAGTACTTC.

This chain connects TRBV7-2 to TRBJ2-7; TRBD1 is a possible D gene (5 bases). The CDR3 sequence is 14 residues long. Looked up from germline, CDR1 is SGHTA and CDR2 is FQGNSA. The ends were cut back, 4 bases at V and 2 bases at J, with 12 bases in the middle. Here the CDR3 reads CASSSTAGTYEQYF. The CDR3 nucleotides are TGTGCCAGCAGCTCCACCGCAGGGACCTACGAGCAGTACTTC.

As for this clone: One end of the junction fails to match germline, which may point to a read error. The CDR3 DNA reads as TGTGCTAGCAGCCATCTGCGACCGACAGGGGAAGAGACCCAGTACTTC. This translates into CASSHLRPTGEETQYF. V and J are TRBV7-7 and TRBJ2-5; 8 nucleotides agree with TRBD1. Germline V gives CDR1 SSHAT, CDR2 FNYEAQ (reference sequence). The CDR3 contains 16 residues.